This T cell receptor (beta chain) stems from a study of cytomegalovirus exposure and HLA in healthy donors. The study's findings and limits: In a later analysis, the majority of CMV-associated beta chains seemingly showed HLA restriction. Later findings reportedly placed an Asian-associated ancestry cluster below the roughly 690-donor mean for N-insertions.

PCR employed 60 Vbeta and 13 Jbeta primers. Using immunoSEQ multiplex PCR, the repertoire was profiled, and TCRdb retains in-frame clones only, with some absent. The sample contains roughly 60,000 clones, about 71% of which appear only once. Comment on this clone: Its antigen is undetermined.

Germline lookup yields CDR1 LGHNA and CDR2 YSLEER. The V end lost 2 bases, the J end lost 7 bases, and 14 bases lay between the germline ends. The CDR3 length is 15 residues. The source is a woman aged 60-70 years in good health and CMV-seropositive. The chain links TRBV4-3 to TRBJ1-4, with a possible D match to TRBD1 (6 bases). The sample comprised PBMCs. Here the CDR3 DNA reads TGCGCCAGCAGCCAAAGAGACAGGTGGGGTGAAAAACTGTTTTTT. This translates into CASSQRDRWGEKLFF.